This is a list of T cell receptor beta chains from one sample in a study of shared clonotypes between healthy human individuals. The repertoire was sequenced with immunoSEQ multiplex PCR; TCRdb's copy has only in-frame clones and lacks some. Among 2 million to 3 million clones listed, under 95% were seen once. Sequencing was carried out using naive CD4+ T cells from PBMCs. The receptors shown here come from a man between 18 and 35 years old in good health. Some clones in this sample may be carry-over from other donors' samples. The CDR3 runs from the conserved cysteine through the conserved F or W. Fields, in order: V gene, D gene, J gene, clone size, CDR3 DNA, CDR3 protein. A D gene is named only where the DNA matches it firmly. Clone size is shown for a subset of rows, as once, few, many or a class of expanded clone.

TRBV18,.,TRBJ1-1,.,TGTGCCAGCTCACCAGGACAGATCACTGAAGCTTTCTTT,CASSPGQITEAFF
TRBV7-9,.,TRBJ2-3,.,TGTGCCAGCAGCCTCCACGGGACCTACGATACGCAGTATTTT,CASSLHGTYDTQYF
TRBV5-1,TRBD1,TRBJ2-7,.,TGCGCCAGCAGCGCCGGGACAGGGTTCTCCGAGCAGTACTTC,CASSAGTGFSEQYF
TRBV4-2,.,TRBJ2-1,.,TGTGCCAGCAGCCGAGGCGTCGTTCTCCACCTAGGTGAGCAGTTCTTC,CASSRGVVLHLGEQFF
TRBV5-1,TRBD2,TRBJ2-3,few,TGCGCCAGCAGCCGCGGACTAGCGGGAGGGAGGGCAGATACGCAGTATTTT,CASSRGLAGGRADTQYF
TRBV5-1,.,TRBJ2-3,.,TGCGCCAGCAGACCCCCGGGAGTTAGCACAGATACGCAGTATTTT,CASRPPGVSTDTQYF
TRBV5-4,.,TRBJ1-2,.,TGTGCCAGCAGACCATCCTCCATGGTTTCGGGCTATGGCTACACCTTC,CASRPSSMVSGYGYTF
TRBV4-3,.,TRBJ1-4,.,TGCGCCAGCAGCCAAGAGGGCAGGGCTGGGGGAGAAAAACTGTTTTTT,CASSQEGRAGGEKLFF
TRBV5-5,.,TRBJ2-7,.,TGTGCCAGCAGCTTGGCCCCGTATCCCTCCGAGCAGTACTTC,CASSLAPYPSEQYF
TRBV28,.,TRBJ1-2,.,TGTGCCAGCAGTTGGGCTTCTAACTATGGCTACACCTTC,CASSWASNYGYTF
TRBV18,.,TRBJ1-1,.,TGTGCCAGCTCACCCACAGTGTTCGATGGCTTGACTGAAGCTTTCTTT,CASSPTVFDGLTEAFF
TRBV9,.,TRBJ2-1,.,TGTGCCAGCAGCGTAGGGGATCCCTACAATGAGCAGTTCTTC,CASSVGDPYNEQFF